The clone carrying this TCR beta chain was detected ten times or more. What it recognizes is unknown. These data belong to a study of glioma-infiltrating T cells. General study points: Tissue and blood shared very few CDR3 sequences. Tissue-blood divergence was below expectation in non-neoplastic patients, above in gliomas.

Using RNA template, CDR3s of TCR alpha and beta were amplified with iRepertoire arm-PCR. For one-step reverse transcription and amplification, roughly 95-400 ng of tissue mRNA or PBMC total RNA was used. TCRdb passed the multiplex PCR reads through MiXCR, listing each CDR3 protein once. The sample includes under 200,000 distinct CDR3 sequences, approximately 30% of them seen just once. Looked up from germline, CDR1 is ENHRY and CDR2 is SYGVKD. V gave up 2 bases and J gave up 0 bases, with 9 bases separating them. The CDR3 totals 15 residues. The material sequenced was glioma tissue, nonneoplastic brain tissue, or PBMCs (not recorded which). The sequence came from a human donor with low-grade glioma or glioblastoma, undergoing nonglioma brain surgery, or in good health (not recorded which). The rearrangement joins TRBV10-3 to TRBJ2-3, with D possibly being TRBD1 (5 bases). The CDR3 DNA is TGTGCCATCAGTGAGGTGACAGCTAGCACAGATACGCAGTATTTT. The encoded protein is CAISEVTASTDTQYF.